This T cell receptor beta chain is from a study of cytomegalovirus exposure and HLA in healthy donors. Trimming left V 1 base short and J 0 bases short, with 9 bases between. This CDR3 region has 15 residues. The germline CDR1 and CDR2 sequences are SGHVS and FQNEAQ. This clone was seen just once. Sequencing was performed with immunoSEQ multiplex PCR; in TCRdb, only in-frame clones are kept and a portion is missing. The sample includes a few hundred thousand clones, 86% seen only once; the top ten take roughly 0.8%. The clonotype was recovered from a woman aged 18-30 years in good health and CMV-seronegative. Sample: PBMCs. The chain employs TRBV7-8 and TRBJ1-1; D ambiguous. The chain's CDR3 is CASSLEADLNTEAFF. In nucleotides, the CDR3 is TGTGCCAGCAGCTTAGAGGCCGACTTGAACACTGAAGCTTTCTTT.